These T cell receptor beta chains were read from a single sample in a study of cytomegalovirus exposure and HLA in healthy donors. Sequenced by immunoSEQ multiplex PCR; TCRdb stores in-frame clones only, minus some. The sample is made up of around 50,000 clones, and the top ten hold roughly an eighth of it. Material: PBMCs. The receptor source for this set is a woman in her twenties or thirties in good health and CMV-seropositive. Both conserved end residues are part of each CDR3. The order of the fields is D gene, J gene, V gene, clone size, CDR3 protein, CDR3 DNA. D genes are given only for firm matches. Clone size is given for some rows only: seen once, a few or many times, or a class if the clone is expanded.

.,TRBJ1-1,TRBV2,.,CASRGGNEAFF,TGTGCCAGCAGGGGAGGGAATGAAGCTTTCTTT
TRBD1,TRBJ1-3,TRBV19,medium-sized,CASTIRTGGAQLSGNTIYF,TGTGCCAGTACCATAAGGACAGGGGGTGCCCAACTCTCTGGAAACACCATATATTTT
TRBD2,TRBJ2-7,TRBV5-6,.,CASSLIRDRGLAGLYEQYF,TGTGCCAGCAGCCTAATACGGGACAGGGGACTAGCGGGACTCTACGAGCAGTACTTC
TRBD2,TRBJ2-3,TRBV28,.,CASSTIPTSGGTDTQYF,TGTGCCAGCAGTACAATACCGACTAGCGGGGGGACAGATACGCAGTATTTT
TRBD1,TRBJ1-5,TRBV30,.,CAWSSPRTGRHQPQHF,TGTGCCTGGAGCTCCCCCCGGACAGGGAGGCATCAGCCCCAGCATTTT
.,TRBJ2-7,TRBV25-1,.,CASTLGTHYEQYF,TGTGCCAGCACCTTGGGCACTCACTACGAGCAGTACTTC
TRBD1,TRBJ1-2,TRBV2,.,CASSEEGTGLSGYTF,TGTGCCAGCAGTGAAGAGGGGACAGGGTTGAGTGGCTACACCTTC
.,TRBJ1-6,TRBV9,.,CASSVVSRTRGLSSYNSPLHF,TGTGCCAGCAGCGTAGTGTCGCGGACAAGGGGTTTAAGCTCCTATAATTCACCCCTCCACTTT
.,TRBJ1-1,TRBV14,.,CASSLGPTEAFF,TGTGCCAGCAGCCTGGGGCCCACTGAAGCTTTCTTT
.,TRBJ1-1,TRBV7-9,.,CASSFSTEAFF,TGTGCCAGCAGCTTTAGCACTGAAGCTTTCTTT
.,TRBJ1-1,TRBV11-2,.,CASSLRLSEAFF,TGTGCCAGCAGCTTAAGACTTTCCGAAGCTTTCTTT
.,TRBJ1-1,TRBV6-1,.,CASSEQTNTEAFF,TGTGCCAGCAGTGAACAAACAAACACTGAAGCTTTCTTT
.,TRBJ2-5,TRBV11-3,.,CASSLGAGDQETQYF,TGTGCCAGCAGCTTAGGGGCAGGGGATCAAGAGACCCAGTACTTC
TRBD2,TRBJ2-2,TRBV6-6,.,CASRTLADTGELFF,TGTGCCAGCAGAACCCTAGCGGACACCGGGGAGCTGTTTTTT